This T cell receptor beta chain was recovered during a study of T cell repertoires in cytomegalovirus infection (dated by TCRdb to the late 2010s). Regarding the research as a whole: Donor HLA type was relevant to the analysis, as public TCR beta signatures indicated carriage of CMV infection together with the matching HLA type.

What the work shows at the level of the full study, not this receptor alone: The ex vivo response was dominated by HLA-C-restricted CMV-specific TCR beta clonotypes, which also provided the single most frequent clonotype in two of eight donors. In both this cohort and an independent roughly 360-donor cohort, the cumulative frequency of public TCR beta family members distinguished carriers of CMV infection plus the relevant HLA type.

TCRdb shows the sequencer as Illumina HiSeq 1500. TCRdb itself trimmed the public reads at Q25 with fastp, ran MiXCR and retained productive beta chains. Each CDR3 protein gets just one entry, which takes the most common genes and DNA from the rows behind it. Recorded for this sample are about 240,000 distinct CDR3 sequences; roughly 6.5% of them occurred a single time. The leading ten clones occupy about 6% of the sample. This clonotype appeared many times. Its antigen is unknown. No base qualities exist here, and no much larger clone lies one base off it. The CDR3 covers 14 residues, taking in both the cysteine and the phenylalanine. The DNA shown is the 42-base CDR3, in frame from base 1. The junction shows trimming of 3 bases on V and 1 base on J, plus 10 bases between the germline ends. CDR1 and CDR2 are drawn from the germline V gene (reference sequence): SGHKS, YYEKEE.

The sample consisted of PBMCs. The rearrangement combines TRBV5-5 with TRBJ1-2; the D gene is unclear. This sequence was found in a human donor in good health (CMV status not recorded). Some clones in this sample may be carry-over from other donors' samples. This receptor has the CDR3 CASSSSYSNYGYTF. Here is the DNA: TGTGCCAGCAGCTCCTCGTACAGTAACTATGGCTACACCTTC.